The 22 T cell receptor beta chains below come from one sample, sequenced in a study of CD8+CD57+ T cells in acquired aplastic anemia. Profiling that covered TCR beta VDJ and CDR3 relied on genomic DNA as its template. TCRdb re-analysed the reads in MiXCR, keeping a single row per CDR3 protein. Among under 500,000 distinct CDR3 sequences, less than 35% were seen once, and the ten largest hold under 0.95%. Selection for sequencing was limited to patients who had shown CD8+CD57+ cell expansion by flow cytometry. The specimen was sorted CD4+, CD8+, or CD8+CD57+ T cells (not recorded which) from PBMCs. The origin of the receptors is a human donor with aplastic anemia.

Only a few counts were recorded for this clonotype. The rearrangement uses TRBV25-1 and TRBJ1-1; the D is unclear. Germline V CDR1 and CDR2: MGHDK, SYGVNS. V was cut by 7 bases and J by 0 bases, with 12 bases left in between. This CDR3 has 14 residues. The CDR3 DNA sequence: TGTGCCAGCACTCCGGACGGGTTGAACACTGAAGCTTTCTTT. Protein product: CASTPDGLNTEAFF.

This chain uses TRBV24-1 with TRBJ2-5; no clear D gene. V was pared by 0 bases and J by 4 bases, with 11 bases between. There are 15 residues in the CDR3. Germline CDR1 and CDR2: KGHDR and SFDVKD. In nucleotides, the CDR3 is TGTGCCACCAGTGATTTGTTTCATGGTGTAGAGACCCAGTACTTC. Protein sequence: CATSDLFHGVETQYF.

The J gene is TRBJ2-7, the V gene TRBV6-2 or TRBV6-3; 7 bases map to TRBD2. CDR3 length: 12 residues. The ends lost 7 bases at V and 4 bases at J; junction bases unmatched: 4. Germline CDR1 reads MNHEY; CDR2 reads SVGEGT. As DNA, the CDR3 is TGTGCCAGCACGGGGGGAGGGTACGAGCAGTACTTC. Amino acid sequence: CASTGGGYEQYF.

This clonotype was counted a few times. The chain carries TRBV3-1 and TRBJ1-2, with D perhaps TRBD1 (5 bases). V lost 4 bases, J lost 0 bases, and 12 bases lay in between. The CDR3 has 15 residues. The germline V gene encodes CDR1 LGHDT and CDR2 YNNKEL (reference sequence). The CDR3 sequence: CASSPPGITNYGYTF. In nucleotides, the CDR3 is TGTGCCAGCAGCCCTCCAGGGATTACTAACTATGGCTACACCTTC.

This chain uses TRBV6-1 with TRBJ1-5; D is possibly TRBD1 (5 bases). Germline V gene data show CDR1 as MNHNS and CDR2 as SASEGT. The CDR3 loop spans 11 amino acids. The V and J ends lost 10 bases and 4 bases respectively, with 8 bases between them. In nucleotides, the CDR3 is TGTGCCACGACAGTTAATCAGCCCCAGCATTTT. It yields the protein CATTVNQPQHF.

This clonotype was seen more than once but under ten times. This rearrangement joins TRBV18 to TRBJ2-7, with 7 bases identical to TRBD1. CDR1 is KGHSH, CDR2 LQKENI, per germline. CDR3 length: 15 amino acids. Trimming at V came to 4 bases and at J to 1 base, leaving 7 bases not matched to a gene. The CDR3 here is CASSRQGQLSYEQYF. The CDR3 region has the DNA TGTGCCAGCTCACGCCAGGGACAGCTATCCTACGAGCAGTACTTC.

For this clonotype: The junction shows a germline mismatch at one end, possibly a read error. This sequence joins TRBV19 and TRBJ2-5; D not certain. This CDR3 has 14 amino acids. CDR1 and CDR2 from the germline V gene are LNHDA and SQIVND (reference sequence). The CDR3 region has the DNA TGTGCCAGTAGTACCCGGACGTCTCAAGGGACCCAGTACTTC. This sequence encodes CASSTRTSQGTQYF.

This chain uses TRBV6-1 with TRBJ1-4; TRBD1 aligns across 9 bases. Looked up from germline, CDR1 is MNHNS and CDR2 is SASEGT. V lost 6 bases to trimming and J lost 10 bases; unmatched junction nucleotides: 9. This CDR3 region has 14 residues. CDR3 protein: CASRNRDREGKLFF. CDR3 coding DNA: TGTGCCAGCAGGAACCGGGACAGGGAGGGAAAACTGTTTTTT.

This clonotype showed up just a few times. Since a much larger clone is just one base distant, this may be a read error. The chain is built from TRBV7-9 and TRBJ1-2, with D hard to call. The CDR3 contains 14 residues. CDR1 and CDR2 (germline): SEHNR, FQNEAQ (reference sequence). The CDR3 nucleotides read TGTGCCAGCAGCTTAGCAACACCTAGGGATGGCTGCACCTTC. This codes for CASSLATPRDGCTF.

In regard to this clonotype: Possible read error: a much larger clone is one base away. The chain joins TRBV7-2 to TRBJ1-1; 9 nucleotides align to TRBD1. Germline CDR1 SGHTA, CDR2 FQGNSA. CDR3 length equals 15 residues. Written as DNA, the CDR3 is TGTGCCAGCAGCCCGAGGACAGGGGCGAACACTGGAGCTTTCTTT. It is translated as CASSPRTGANTGAFF.

This clonotype has ten or more counts. The CDR3 reads CASSYQQGYGYTF. As DNA, the CDR3 is TGTGCCAGTAGTTATCAACAGGGCTATGGCTACACCTTC. The chain recombines TRBV19 with TRBJ1-2; the D gene is possibly TRBD1 (6 bases). Germline-derived CDR1 and CDR2 are LNHDA and SQIVND (reference sequence). The V end lost 5 bases, the J end lost 4 bases, and 11 bases lay between the germline ends. This CDR3 region has 13 residues.

The chain recombines TRBV2 with TRBJ1-2; weak D call: TRBD1 (5 bases). This CDR3 region has 12 residues. V was shortened by 7 bases and J by 8 bases, with 14 bases between the two germline ends. Germline CDR1 reads SNHLY; CDR2 reads FYNNEI. CDR3 bases: TGTGCCAGCACCGCATTGGGGGAGGGCTACACCTTC. This translates into CASTALGEGYTF.

There are a few counts of this clonotype. The chain is built from TRBV10-1 and TRBJ2-2, with TRBD2 as a possible D gene (7 bases). CDR3 length: 18 amino acids. The ends were cut back, 0 bases at V and 6 bases at J, with 20 bases in the middle. The germline V gene encodes CDR1 WNHNN and CDR2 SYGVQD (reference sequence). The CDR3 nucleotides are TGCGCCAGCAGTGAGTCGATTGCGGGGGCGATTTTCCCCGGGGAGCTGTTTTTT. This gives the protein CASSESIAGAIFPGELFF.

This clonotype was counted many times. The gene calls are TRBV7-8 and TRBJ2-7; tentatively, D is TRBD1 or TRBD2 (5 bases each). V was clipped by 4 bases and J by 4 bases, with 17 bases between them. CDR1 SGHVS and CDR2 FQNEAQ come from the germline V gene. CDR3 length equals 15 residues. The CDR3 spells CASSSRVLAGYEQYF. The CDR3 coding sequence is TGTGCCAGCAGCTCGCGCGTCCTAGCAGGGTACGAGCAGTACTTC.

This clonotype was observed at least ten times. A read error may produce the germline difference seen at one junction end. The chain combines TRBV7-7 with TRBJ2-5; D perhaps matches TRBD1 (5 bases). This CDR3 comprises 13 residues. CDR1 SSHAT and CDR2 FNYEAQ come from the germline V gene (reference sequence). DNA for the CDR3: TGTGCTAGCAGCTTATGGGGCGAAGAGACCCAGTACTTC. Residues: CASSLWGEETQYF.

This sequence joins TRBV4-3 and TRBJ1-2; the match to TRBD1 covers 7 bases. Losses at the gene ends were 4 bases for V and 7 bases for J; bases not matched to a gene: 9. The germline gives CDR1 LGHNA, CDR2 YSLEER. This CDR3 region has 14 residues. For the CDR3, the DNA is TGCGCCAGCAGCCCAGATAGACAGGGTGGTGGCTACACCTTC. This sequence encodes CASSPDRQGGGYTF.

This clonotype was observed at least ten times. The V gene is TRBV7-8, the J gene TRBJ2-3; 9 bases align to TRBD2. Germline lookup yields CDR1 SGHVS and CDR2 FQNEAQ. After removal of 6 bases from V and 4 bases from J, the junction contained 5 bases not matched to a gene. This CDR3 is 14 amino acids long. The CDR3 coding sequence is TGTGCCAGCAGGGATAGCGGGAGCGCAGATACGCAGTATTTT. Its translation is CASRDSGSADTQYF.

With respect to this clonotype: The conserved phenylalanine or tryptophan normally closing the CDR3 is absent here, so this likely arose from a read error. This sequence joins TRBV7-6 and TRBJ2-7; 15 bases line up with TRBD2. Germline CDR1 is SGHVS and CDR2 is FNYEAQ. V was clipped by 4 bases and J by 10 bases; unmatched bases: 8. The CDR3 runs to 15 residues. CDR3 amino acids: CASSSGTSGGPLQYL. The CDR3 nucleotides read TGTGCCAGCAGCTCCGGGACTAGCGGGGGGCCTTTACAGTACCTC.

This clonotype has a handful of counts. CDR3: CASSLRPSGQRYEQYF. The DNA for the CDR3 is TGTGCCAGCAGCTTAAGGCCCTCGGGACAGAGATACGAGCAGTACTTC. This rearrangement joins TRBV7-8 to TRBJ2-7, with 7 bases lining up with TRBD1. V lost 2 bases to trimming and J lost 4 bases; unmatched junction nucleotides: 11. Germline V gene sequence: CDR1 SGHVS, CDR2 FQNEAQ. The CDR3 is 16 residues long.

Comment on this clonotype: Just one base apart from a much larger clone, this may be a read error. The V gene is TRBV20-1, the J gene TRBJ1-6; 9 bases line up with TRBD1. Germline V gives CDR1 DFQATT, CDR2 SNEGSKA (reference sequence). The CDR3 loop spans 14 amino acids. The chain's CDR3 is CSAHRDRALSLLHF. Written as DNA, the CDR3 is TGCAGTGCTCACCGGGACAGGGCCCTCTCACTCCTCCACTTT.

This clonotype has a handful of counts. This chain connects TRBV5-1 to TRBJ1-5; the D is unclear. The CDR3 sequence is 13 residues long. The V gene's germline CDR1 is SGHRS and CDR2 YFSETQ. Trimming left V 3 bases short and J 5 bases short, with 9 bases between. The CDR3 loop reads CASSSGNDQPQHF. CDR3 in DNA: TGCGCCAGCAGCTCGGGGAACGATCAGCCCCAGCATTTT.

Many counts were recorded for this clonotype. This rearrangement joins TRBV2 to TRBJ2-5; no clear D gene. The CDR3 is 14 residues long. Trimming left V 0 bases short and J 1 base short, with 6 bases between. Germline V gene sequence: CDR1 SNHLY, CDR2 FYNNEI. CDR3: CASSEALVQETQYF. The CDR3 bases are TGTGCCAGCAGTGAAGCGCTTGTCCAAGAGACCCAGTACTTC.